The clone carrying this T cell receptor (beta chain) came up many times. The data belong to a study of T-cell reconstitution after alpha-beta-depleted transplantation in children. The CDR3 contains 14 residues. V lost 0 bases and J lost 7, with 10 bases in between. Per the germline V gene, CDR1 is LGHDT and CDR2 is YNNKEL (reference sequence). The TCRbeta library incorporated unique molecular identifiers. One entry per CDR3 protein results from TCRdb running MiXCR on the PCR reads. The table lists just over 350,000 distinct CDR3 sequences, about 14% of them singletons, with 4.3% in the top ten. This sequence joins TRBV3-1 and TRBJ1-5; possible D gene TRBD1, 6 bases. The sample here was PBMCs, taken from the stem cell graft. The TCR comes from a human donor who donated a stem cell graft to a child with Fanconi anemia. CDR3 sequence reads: CASSQDPGDQPQHF. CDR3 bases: TGTGCCAGCAGCCAAGATCCAGGGGACCAGCCCCAGCATTTT.